This entry lists 4 T cell receptor beta chains sequenced from one sample in a study of cytomegalovirus exposure and HLA in healthy donors. Some clones are missing from TCRdb's copy, which holds only in-frame ones; the method was immunoSEQ multiplex PCR. The sample has approximately 180,000 clones; approximately 86% are singletons. The sequenced material came from PBMCs. The receptors here all came from a man in his late teens or twenties in good health and CMV-seropositive.

V is TRBV9 and J is TRBJ2-7; 9 bases are a match to TRBD2. The ends lost 4 bases at V and 1 base at J; junction bases unmatched: 3. CDR1 SGDLS and CDR2 YYNGEE come from the germline V gene. This CDR3 is built from 14 residues. CDR3 region: CASSKSGGSYEQYF. For the CDR3, the DNA is TGTGCCAGCAGCAAGAGCGGGGGGTCCTACGAGCAGTACTTC.

The genes are TRBV7-2 and TRBJ2-1, with D hard to call. Germline V gene data show CDR1 as SGHTA and CDR2 as FQGNSA. This CDR3 is built from 18 residues. V was cut by 1 base and J by 0 bases, with 16 bases left in between. The CDR3 reads CASSLESRLISSYNEQFF. Here the CDR3 DNA reads TGTGCCAGCAGCTTAGAAAGCCGTCTAATTAGCTCCTACAATGAGCAGTTCTTC.

The genes are TRBV4-3 and TRBJ1-5; D gene unclear. Deletions cut 0 bases from V and 7 bases from J, with 7 bases between. The CDR3 runs 13 residues. Germline lookup yields CDR1 LGHNA and CDR2 YSLEER. The CDR3 DNA reads TGCGCCAGCAGCCAAGACGAGGGACAGCCCCAGCATTTT. Protein sequence: CASSQDEGQPQHF.

This rearrangement joins TRBV9 to TRBJ2-1, with 10 nucleotides matching TRBD2. Trimming took 4 bases from V and 9 from J; bases not matched to a gene: 7. From germline, CDR1 is SGDLS and CDR2 YYNGEE. The CDR3 runs 14 residues. CDR3 region: CASSLSGGISEQFF. The CDR3 coding sequence is TGTGCCAGCAGCCTTAGCGGGGGGATCAGTGAGCAGTTCTTC.